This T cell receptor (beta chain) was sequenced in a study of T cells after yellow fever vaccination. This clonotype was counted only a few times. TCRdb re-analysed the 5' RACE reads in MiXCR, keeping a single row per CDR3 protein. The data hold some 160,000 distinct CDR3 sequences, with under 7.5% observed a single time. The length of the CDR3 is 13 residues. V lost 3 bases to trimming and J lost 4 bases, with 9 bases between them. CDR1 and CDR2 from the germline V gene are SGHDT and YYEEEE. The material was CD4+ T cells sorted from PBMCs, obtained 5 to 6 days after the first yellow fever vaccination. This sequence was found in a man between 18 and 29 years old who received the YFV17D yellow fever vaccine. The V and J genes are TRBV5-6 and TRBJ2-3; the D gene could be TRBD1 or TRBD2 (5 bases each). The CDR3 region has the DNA TGTGCCAGCAGCTGGGACGTGGCAGATACGCAGTATTTT. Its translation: CASSWDVADTQYF.